This T cell receptor beta chain was observed in a study of post-analysis software for immune sequencing data. Whole-study results and caveats: A handful of TRBV segments were significantly more frequent in patients than in controls. TRBV5-6, TRBV5-1 and TRBV20-1 were among these segments.

This CDR3 region has 16 residues. CDR1 DFQATT and CDR2 SNEGSKA come from the germline V gene (reference sequence). J was trimmed by 2 bases and V by 2 bases; bases with no gene match: 5. Unique molecular identifiers were carried by the TCR beta cDNA libraries. TCRdb re-derived calls from the PCR reads in MiXCR, one entry per CDR3 protein. Of roughly 800,000 distinct CDR3 sequences listed, 30% are singletons. Many counts were recorded for this clonotype. As yet, its antigen is unknown. The chain couples TRBV20-1 to TRBJ1-6; 8 bases agree with TRBD1. The TCR was taken from a girl aged 10-17 years with multiple sclerosis. The sequenced sample consisted of blood. This CDR3 reads CSARQDRATYNSPLHF. Here the CDR3 DNA reads TGCAGTGCTAGACAGGACAGGGCGACCTATAATTCACCCCTCCACTTT.